This T cell receptor beta chain was recorded in a study of Ad26.COV2.S vaccination and SARS-CoV-2 variants (dated by TCRdb to about 2021). With respect to the entire study: Vaccine-arm donors came from COV1001, a multicentre, randomized, double-blind, placebo-controlled phase I-IIa trial of Ad26.COV2.S in healthy adults. Ad26.COV2.S was administered intramuscularly at a dose of 5x10^10 or 1x10^11 viral particles, either as one shot or as two shots given 56 days apart. TCRbeta repertoire sequencing was used to assess the specificity and breadth of SARS-CoV-2-reactive T cell receptors after Ad26.COV2.S vaccination. The TCR-sequenced set comprised approximately 32 samples: around 20 Ad26.COV2.S vaccine recipients, 5 placebo recipients and 8 SARS-CoV-2 convalescent individuals. Trial participants were randomized into five groups of five: low-dose or high-dose Ad26.COV2.S given once or twice, or placebo on both occasions. Blinding of investigators to trial group allocation was maintained during experiments and outcome assessment. General conclusions and limits of the study: Vaccine and placebo recipients had similar non-spike TCR breadth, a finding consistent with the vaccine containing only spike. After vaccination, spike-specific CD8+ and CD4+ T cell responses were reported to show substantial breadth. Ad26.COV2.S recipients had higher spike-specific TCR breadth than placebo recipients (P = 0.0014). The study was not powered to compare responses between vaccine doses or regimens. According to the authors, total T cell responses may have been underestimated by the TCR breadth and depth analyses.

Read against the paper, the sample's treatment or condition label means: 15 to 20 received Ad26.COV2.S at low or high dose, single or two shots; 5 received placebo; per-sample allocation not given. Repertoires of vaccine and placebo recipients were sequenced from samples taken on day 63 after the first injection. Cohort 1b enrolled 25 or so adults aged 18-55 years at a single site in Boston, USA, between 29 July and 7 August 2020. Ad26.COV2.S was a replication-incompetent adenovirus type 26 vector expressing a prefusion-stabilized SARS-CoV-2 spike protein from the original Wuhan strain. TCRbeta CDR3 regions were sequenced with the immunoSEQ Assay. After extraction, genomic DNA underwent amplification by bias-controlled multiplex PCR, followed by high-throughput sequencing. Per the source publication's procedure: To quantify the absolute abundance of every unique TCRbeta CDR3 region, sequences were collapsed and filtered. T cell fraction was estimated by normalizing TCRbeta template counts to usable DNA, with usable DNA measured through amplification of reference genes found in all nucleated cells. Repertoire TCRs were annotated as SARS-CoV-2-specific by exact matching of V gene, CDR3 amino acid sequence and J gene to a known reactive TCR set. The reference SARS-CoV-2 TCR set came from MIRA and was filtered for enrichment in COVID-19-positive ImmuneCODE repertoires, removing public or cross-reactive TCRs. Drawing on the MIRA antigens, annotated TCRs were analysed further at the level of specific ORF or position within ORF. Depth was the summed frequency of annotated unique rearrangements, while breadth was defined as annotated unique rearrangements over total unique productive rearrangements. TCR breadth was compared between groups using two-sided Wilcoxon rank-sum tests. Here the immuneACCESS table is served through TCRdb, limited to in-frame sequences with V and J called. Missing clones are a known gap in these copies; in checked studies unresolved V genes cover under half, and the rest lacks a known reason. That table gives V, J and clone size, and the DNA gave D and trimming. The sample table shows hundreds of thousands of clones, and about nine tenths are seen once. The ten largest make up about 3.4% of the sample.

For CDR1 and CDR2, the germline V gene lists MNHNS and SASEGT. At the junction V is shortened by 0 bases and J by 3 bases, with 6 bases in between. From its cysteine to its phenylalanine, the CDR3 spans 13 amino acids. Just the 39-base CDR3 DNA is kept, in frame starting at base 1. A remark on this clone: Its recognized antigen is unknown. The record has no base qualities; no much larger clone is one base away.

The rearranged segments are TRBV6-1 and TRBJ2-7, with the D gene too uncertain to name. This specimen consisted of peripheral blood, obtained in a trial of Ad26.COV2.S vaccine versus placebo. The source of this sequence is a person between 18 and 59 years old who received the Ad26.COV2.S COVID-19 vaccine or a placebo. The nucleotides are TGTGCCAGCAGTGAAGCGCCCGACTACGAGCAGTACTTC. Protein translation: CASSEAPDYEQYF.